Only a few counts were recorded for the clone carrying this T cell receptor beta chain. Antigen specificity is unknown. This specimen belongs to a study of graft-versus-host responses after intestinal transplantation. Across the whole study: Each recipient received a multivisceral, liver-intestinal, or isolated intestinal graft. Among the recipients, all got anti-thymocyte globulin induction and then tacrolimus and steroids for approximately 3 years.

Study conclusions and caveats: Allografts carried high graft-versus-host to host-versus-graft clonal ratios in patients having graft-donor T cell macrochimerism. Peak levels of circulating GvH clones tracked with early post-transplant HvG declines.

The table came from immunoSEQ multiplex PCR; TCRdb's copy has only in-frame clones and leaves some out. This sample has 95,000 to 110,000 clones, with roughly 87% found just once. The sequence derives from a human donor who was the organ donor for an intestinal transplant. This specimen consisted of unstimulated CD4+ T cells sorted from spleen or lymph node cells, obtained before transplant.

The CDR3 is CASSTTGITTNEKLFF. In nucleotides, the CDR3 is TGTGCCAGTAGTACGACAGGGATTACAACTAATGAAAAACTGTTTTTT. V is TRBV19 and J is TRBJ1-4, with 7 bases lining up with TRBD1. In germline, CDR1 is LNHDA, CDR2 SQIVND (reference sequence). The junction had 5 bases not matched to a gene; V was cut back by 4 bases and J by 0 bases. This CDR3 is 16 amino acids long.